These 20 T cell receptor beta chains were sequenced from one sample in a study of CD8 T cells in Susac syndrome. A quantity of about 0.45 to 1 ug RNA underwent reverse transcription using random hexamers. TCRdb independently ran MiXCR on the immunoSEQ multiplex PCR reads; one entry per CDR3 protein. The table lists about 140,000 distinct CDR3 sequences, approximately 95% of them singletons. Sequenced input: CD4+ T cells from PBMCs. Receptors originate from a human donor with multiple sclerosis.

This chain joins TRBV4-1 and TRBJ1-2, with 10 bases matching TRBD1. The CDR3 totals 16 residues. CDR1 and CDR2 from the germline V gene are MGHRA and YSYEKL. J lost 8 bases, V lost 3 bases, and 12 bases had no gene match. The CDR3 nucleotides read TGCGCCAGCAGCCATGACAGGGGGCGGGCGATACTCGGCTACACCTTC. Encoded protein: CASSHDRGRAILGYTF.

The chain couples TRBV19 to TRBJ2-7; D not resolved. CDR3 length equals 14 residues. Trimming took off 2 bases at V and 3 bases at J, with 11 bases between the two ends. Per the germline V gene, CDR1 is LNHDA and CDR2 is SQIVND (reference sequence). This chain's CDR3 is CASSISFGYYEQYF. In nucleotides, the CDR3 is TGTGCCAGTAGTATAAGTTTCGGGTACTACGAGCAGTACTTC.

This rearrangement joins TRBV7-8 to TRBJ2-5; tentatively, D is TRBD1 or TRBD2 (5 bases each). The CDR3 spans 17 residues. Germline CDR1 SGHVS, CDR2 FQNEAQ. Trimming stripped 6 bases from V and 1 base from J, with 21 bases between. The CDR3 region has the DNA TGTGCCAGCAGACCCATTCGACGTAATGGGGGCCAAGAGACCCAGTACTTC. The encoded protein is CASRPIRRNGGQETQYF.

CDR3 protein: CASKGNSYNEQFF. The CDR3 nucleotides read TGTGCCAGTAAAGGGAACTCCTACAATGAGCAGTTCTTC. The rearrangement links TRBV5-4 to TRBJ2-1; D is uncertain. Germline lookup yields CDR1 SGHNT and CDR2 YYREEE (reference sequence). The CDR3 totals 13 residues. V lost 8 bases, J lost 0 bases, and 9 bases lay in between. Full variable domain (remainder filled in from reference TRBV5-4 and TRBJ2-1): ETGVTQSPTHLIKTRGQQVTLRCSSQSGHNTVSWYQQALGQGPQFIFQYYREEENGRGNFPPRFSGLQFPNYSSELNVNALELDDSALYLCASKGNSYNEQFFGPGTRLTVL.

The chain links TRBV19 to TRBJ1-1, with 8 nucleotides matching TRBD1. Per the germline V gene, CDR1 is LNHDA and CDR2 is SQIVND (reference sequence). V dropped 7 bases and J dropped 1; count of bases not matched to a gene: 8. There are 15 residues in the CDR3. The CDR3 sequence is CASTLGQGPNTEAFF. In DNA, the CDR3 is TGTGCCAGTACCCTTGGACAGGGTCCGAACACTGAAGCTTTCTTT. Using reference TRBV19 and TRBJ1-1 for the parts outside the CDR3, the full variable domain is DGGITQSPKYLFRKEGQNVTLSCEQNLNHDAMYWYRQDPGQGLRLIYYSQIVNDFQKGDIAEGYSVSREKKESFPLTVTSAQKNPTAFYLCASTLGQGPNTEAFFGQGTRLTVV.

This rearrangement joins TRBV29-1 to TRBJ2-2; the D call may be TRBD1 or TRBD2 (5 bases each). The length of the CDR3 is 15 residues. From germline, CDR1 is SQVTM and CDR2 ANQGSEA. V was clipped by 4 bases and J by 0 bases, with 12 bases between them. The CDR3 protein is CSVGRTNTNTGELFF. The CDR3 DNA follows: TGCAGCGTTGGGAGGACAAATACGAACACCGGGGAGCTGTTTTTT.

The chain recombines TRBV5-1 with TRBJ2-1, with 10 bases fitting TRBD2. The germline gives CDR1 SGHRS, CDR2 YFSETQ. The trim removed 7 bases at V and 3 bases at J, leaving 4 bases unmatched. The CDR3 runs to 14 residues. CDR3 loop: CASCKREGYNEQFF. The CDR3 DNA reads TGCGCCAGCTGCAAGCGGGAGGGCTACAATGAGCAGTTCTTC.

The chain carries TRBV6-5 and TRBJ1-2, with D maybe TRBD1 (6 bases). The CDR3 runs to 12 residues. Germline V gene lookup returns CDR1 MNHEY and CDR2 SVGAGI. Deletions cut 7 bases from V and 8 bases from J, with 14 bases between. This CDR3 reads CASMDFGGGYTF. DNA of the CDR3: TGTGCCAGCATGGACTTCGGGGGCGGCTACACCTTC.

The CDR3: CASSLSEQFF. CDR3 coding DNA: TGTGCCAGCAGTTTGAGTGAGCAGTTCTTC. This chain connects TRBV12-3 or TRBV12-4 to TRBJ2-1; D unclear. Trimming pared 3 bases from V and 9 bases from J, leaving 3 bases between. The length of the CDR3 is 10 residues.

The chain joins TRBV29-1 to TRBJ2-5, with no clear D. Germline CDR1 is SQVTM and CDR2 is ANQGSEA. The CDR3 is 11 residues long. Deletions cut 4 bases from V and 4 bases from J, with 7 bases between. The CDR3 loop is CSVAVGETQYF. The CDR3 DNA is TGCAGCGTTGCAGTGGGAGAGACCCAGTACTTC.

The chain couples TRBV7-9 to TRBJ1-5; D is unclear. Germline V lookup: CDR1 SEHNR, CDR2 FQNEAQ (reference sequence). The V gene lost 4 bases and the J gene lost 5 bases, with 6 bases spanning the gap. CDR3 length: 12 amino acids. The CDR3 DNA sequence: TGTGCCAGCAGCTCCCAGGATCAGCCCCAGCATTTT. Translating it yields CASSSQDQPQHF. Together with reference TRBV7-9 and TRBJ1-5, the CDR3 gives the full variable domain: DTGVSQNPRHKITKRGQNVTFRCDPISEHNRLYWYRQTLGQGPEFLTYFQNEAQLEKSRLLSDRFSAERPKGSFSTLEIQRTEQGDSAMYLCASSSQDQPQHFGDGTRLSIL.

The CDR3 is CASRRQGRSGANVLTF. The DNA of the CDR3 is TGTGCCAGCAGACGACAGGGAAGGTCTGGGGCCAACGTCCTGACTTTC. This chain joins TRBV6-1 and TRBJ2-6; the match to TRBD1 covers 7 bases. The J segment lost 1 base and the V segment lost 6 bases, leaving 6 bases of the junction unmatched. The germline gives CDR1 MNHNS, CDR2 SASEGT. The CDR3 has 16 residues.

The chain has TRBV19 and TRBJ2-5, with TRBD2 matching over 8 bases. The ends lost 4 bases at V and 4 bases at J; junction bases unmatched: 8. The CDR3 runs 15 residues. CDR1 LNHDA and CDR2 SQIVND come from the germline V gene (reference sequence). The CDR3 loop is CASSSQGLATETQYF. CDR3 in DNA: TGTGCCAGTAGTAGTCAAGGACTAGCTACAGAGACCCAGTACTTC.

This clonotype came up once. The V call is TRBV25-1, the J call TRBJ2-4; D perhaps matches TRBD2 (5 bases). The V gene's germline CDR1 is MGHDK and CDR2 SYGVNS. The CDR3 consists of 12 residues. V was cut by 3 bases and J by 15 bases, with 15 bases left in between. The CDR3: CASSDYRATRYF. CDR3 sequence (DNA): TGTGCCAGCAGTGATTACCGGGCCACTAGGTACTTC.

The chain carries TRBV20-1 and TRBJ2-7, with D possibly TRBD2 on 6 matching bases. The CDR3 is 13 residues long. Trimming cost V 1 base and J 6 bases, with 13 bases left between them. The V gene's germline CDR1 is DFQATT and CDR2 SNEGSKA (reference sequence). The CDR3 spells CSARGDSVSEQYF. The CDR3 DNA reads TGCAGTGCTAGAGGGGACTCAGTGTCCGAGCAGTACTTC.

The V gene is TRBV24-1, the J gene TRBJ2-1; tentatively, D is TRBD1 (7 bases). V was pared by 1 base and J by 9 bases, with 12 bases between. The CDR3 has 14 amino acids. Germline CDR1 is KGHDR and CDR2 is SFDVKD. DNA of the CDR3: TGTGCCACCAGTGATTTTTGGCAGGGGGGTGAGCAGTTCTTC. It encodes CATSDFWQGGEQFF.

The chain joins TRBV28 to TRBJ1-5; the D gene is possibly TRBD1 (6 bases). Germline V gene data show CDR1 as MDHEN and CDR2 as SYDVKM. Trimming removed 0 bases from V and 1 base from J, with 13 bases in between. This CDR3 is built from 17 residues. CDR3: CASSLWQGMGSNQPQHF. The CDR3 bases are TGTGCCAGCAGTTTATGGCAGGGGATGGGAAGCAATCAGCCCCAGCATTTT.

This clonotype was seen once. The CDR3 nucleotides are TGCAGCGCGAGACACAAGAACACCGGGGAGCTGTTTTTT. Encoded protein: CSARHKNTGELFF. This rearrangement joins TRBV29-1 to TRBJ2-2; D not resolved. V was trimmed by 7 bases and J by 1 base, leaving 10 bases between them. The CDR3 runs to 13 residues. From germline, CDR1 is SQVTM and CDR2 ANQGSEA.

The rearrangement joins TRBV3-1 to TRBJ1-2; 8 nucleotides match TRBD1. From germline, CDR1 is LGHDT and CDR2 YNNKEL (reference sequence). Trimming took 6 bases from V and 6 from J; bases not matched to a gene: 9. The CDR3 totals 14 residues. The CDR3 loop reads CASRKTGDNDGYTF. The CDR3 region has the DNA TGTGCCAGCAGAAAGACAGGGGACAACGATGGCTACACCTTC.

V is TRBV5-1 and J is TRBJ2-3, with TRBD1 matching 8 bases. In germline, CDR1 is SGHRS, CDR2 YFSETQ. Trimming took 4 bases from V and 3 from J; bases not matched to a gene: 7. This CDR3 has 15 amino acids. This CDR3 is CASSPPRQGTDTQYF. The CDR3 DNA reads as TGCGCCAGCAGCCCCCCTCGACAGGGGACAGATACGCAGTATTTT.